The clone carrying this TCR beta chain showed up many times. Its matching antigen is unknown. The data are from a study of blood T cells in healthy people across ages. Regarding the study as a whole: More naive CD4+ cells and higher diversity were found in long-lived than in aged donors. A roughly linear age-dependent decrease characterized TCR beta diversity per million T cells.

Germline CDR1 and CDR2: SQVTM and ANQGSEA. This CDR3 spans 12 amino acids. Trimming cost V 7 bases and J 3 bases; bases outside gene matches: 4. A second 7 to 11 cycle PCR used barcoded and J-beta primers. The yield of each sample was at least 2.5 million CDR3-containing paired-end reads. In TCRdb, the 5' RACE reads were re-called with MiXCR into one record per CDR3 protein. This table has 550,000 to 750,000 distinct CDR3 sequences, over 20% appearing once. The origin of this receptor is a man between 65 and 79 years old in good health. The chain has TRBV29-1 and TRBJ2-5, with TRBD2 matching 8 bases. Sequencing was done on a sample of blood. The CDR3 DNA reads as TGCAGCGCCGGGGGGGGAGAAGAGACCCAGTACTTC. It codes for CSAGGGEETQYF. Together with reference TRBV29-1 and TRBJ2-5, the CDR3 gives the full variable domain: SAVISQKPSRDICQRGTSLTIQCQVDSQVTMMFWYRQQPGQSLTLIATANQGSEATYESGFVIDKFPISRPNLTFSTLTVSNMSPEDSSIYLCSAGGGEETQYFGPGTRLLVL.